What follows are 27 T cell receptor beta chains derived from one specimen sequenced in a study of OX40 agonist ivuxolimab in advanced cancers. The repertoire was sequenced with immunoSEQ multiplex PCR; TCRdb's copy has only in-frame clones and lacks some. The table shows 80,000 or so clones, with about 90% occurring only once. The sequences come from CD4+ or CD8+ T cells sorted from blood, collected in a trial of the OX40 agonist ivuxolimab. The receptors here all came from an adult with an advanced solid tumor such as melanoma, head and neck, liver or kidney cancer.

The chain employs TRBV7-2 and TRBJ2-5; D is tentatively TRBD1 or TRBD2 (5 bases each). CDR1 and CDR2 from the germline V gene are SGHTA and FQGNSA. V lost 5 bases and J 5 bases, leaving 21 bases between the germline ends. The CDR3 contains 16 residues. The chain's CDR3 is CASSNPSGGGGETQYF. CDR3 DNA: TGTGCCAGCAGCAACCCAAGTGGGGGTGGCGGGGAGACCCAGTACTTC.

The gene calls are TRBV7-3 and TRBJ2-1; 8 nucleotides line up with TRBD1. Per germline, CDR1 SGHTA and CDR2 FQGTGA. The length of the CDR3 is 13 residues. Germline trimming cut 3 bases from V and 10 bases from J; bases unmatched to any gene: 5. The CDR3 reads CASSFTRQGEQFF. CDR3 DNA: TGTGCCAGCAGCTTTACCCGACAGGGGGAGCAGTTCTTC.

The rearrangement joins TRBV9 to TRBJ2-1; 10 nucleotides agree with TRBD2. This CDR3 contains 15 residues. J gave up 9 bases and V 2 bases, and 8 bases lay outside the gene matches. Germline loops: CDR1 SGDLS, CDR2 YYNGEE. The CDR3 region has the DNA TGTGCCAGCAGCGTCAAAGCGGGAGGGCCCAGTGAGCAGTTCTTC. It codes for CASSVKAGGPSEQFF.

The chain uses TRBV19 and TRBJ1-4; 7 bases map to TRBD1. The CDR3 covers 13 residues. V lost 5 bases, J lost 6 bases, and 3 bases stayed unmatched. The germline V gene has CDR1 LNHDA and CDR2 SQIVND (reference sequence). Written as DNA, the CDR3 is TGTGCCAGTAGTTTAACAGGGGATGAAAAACTGTTTTTT. Its protein product is CASSLTGDEKLFF.

The genes are TRBV19 and TRBJ2-2; 7 nucleotides line up with TRBD2. Germline V gene lookup returns CDR1 LNHDA and CDR2 SQIVND (reference sequence). This CDR3 region has 13 residues. J was trimmed by 5 bases and V by 8 bases; bases with no gene match: 5. CDR3 nucleotides: TGTGCCAGTCGTAAGGGACTAACCGGGGAGCTGTTTTTT. It yields the protein CASRKGLTGELFF.

The chain links TRBV13 to TRBJ2-7, with 11 positions matching TRBD2. The CDR3 contains 14 residues. V shed 5 bases, J shed 3 bases, and the junction held 3 bases outside the gene matches. Germline-derived CDR1 and CDR2 are PRHDT and FYEKMQ (reference sequence). The CDR3 sequence: CASSHGTSGYEQYF. The CDR3 DNA follows: TGTGCCAGCAGCCACGGGACTAGCGGCTACGAGCAGTACTTC.

V gene TRBV7-9 combines with J gene TRBJ2-7; D unclear. V dropped 5 bases and J dropped 2 bases, with 10 bases sitting between them. CDR3 size: 13 residues. Germline V gives CDR1 SEHNR, CDR2 FQNEAQ (reference sequence). The CDR3 coding sequence is TGTGCCAGCAGCACGTCGGAACCCTACGAGCAGTACTTC. It encodes CASSTSEPYEQYF.

The chain links TRBV2 to TRBJ2-7; 9 bases line up with TRBD1. Losses at the gene ends were 2 bases for V and 2 bases for J; bases not matched to a gene: 13. Looked up from germline, CDR1 is SNHLY and CDR2 is FYNNEI. This CDR3 contains 18 residues. CDR3 in DNA: TGTGCCAGCAGTGAATCGGGGACAGGGCGAAGGGCCCCCTACGAGCAGTACTTC. Residues: CASSESGTGRRAPYEQYF.

The chain is built from TRBV4-3 and TRBJ2-2; 10 nucleotides align to TRBD2. The CDR3 extends over 16 amino acids. V lost 4 bases, J lost 3 bases, and 5 bases stayed unmatched. Germline CDR1 LGHNA, CDR2 YSLEER. CDR3 bases: TGCGCCAGCAGCCGAGAAGCGGGGGGGGACACCGGGGAGCTGTTTTTT. Its protein product is CASSREAGGDTGELFF.

This chain uses TRBV5-4 with TRBJ2-2; no firm D call. CDR3 length: 15 residues. V was clipped by 1 base and J by 0 bases, with 7 bases between them. The germline V gene encodes CDR1 SGHNT and CDR2 YYREEE (reference sequence). CDR3 sequence (DNA): TGTGCCAGCAGCTTGACCTTTGCGAACACCGGGGAGCTGTTTTTT. This codes for CASSLTFANTGELFF. Together with reference TRBV5-4 and TRBJ2-2, the CDR3 gives the full variable domain: ETGVTQSPTHLIKTRGQQVTLRCSSQSGHNTVSWYQQALGQGPQFIFQYYREEENGRGNFPPRFSGLQFPNYSSELNVNALELDDSALYLCASSLTFANTGELFFGEGSRLTVL.

This chain links TRBV28 with TRBJ2-7; TRBD1 matches 10 bases. Looked up from germline, CDR1 is MDHEN and CDR2 is SYDVKM. The CDR3 length is 14 residues. V shed 4 bases and J 4 bases; nucleotides not matched to a gene: 4. CDR3 loop: CASSSGQGTYEQYF. The CDR3 coding sequence is TGTGCCAGCAGTTCGGGACAGGGGACTTACGAGCAGTACTTC.

The chain has TRBV7-2 and TRBJ2-6, with 9 bases identical to TRBD2. This CDR3 is 19 amino acids long. Germline CDR1 reads SGHTA; CDR2 reads FQGNSA. Trimming took 7 bases from V and 2 from J; bases not matched to a gene: 15. CDR3 in amino acids: CASTLGHAGGVAGANVLTF. CDR3 DNA: TGTGCCAGCACCCTAGGCCATGCGGGGGGGGTAGCTGGGGCCAACGTCCTGACTTTC.

The chain joins TRBV5-1 to TRBJ1-2; 8 nucleotides match TRBD1. The ends lost 0 bases at V and 4 bases at J; junction bases unmatched: 2. Germline V gene sequence: CDR1 SGHRS, CDR2 YFSETQ. The CDR3 has 14 amino acids. CDR3 nucleotides: TGCGCCAGCAGCTTGGAAGGACAGGGCTATGGCTACACCTTC. Amino acids: CASSLEGQGYGYTF. The full variable domain, rest sourced from reference TRBV5-1 and TRBJ1-2, is KAGVTQTPRYLIKTRGQQVTLSCSPISGHRSVSWYQQTPGQGLQFLFEYFSETQRNKGNFPGRFSGRQFSNSRSEMNVSTLELGDSALYLCASSLEGQGYGYTFGSGTRLTVV.

The chain links TRBV6-1 to TRBJ1-2; tentatively, D is TRBD1 (6 bases). Germline CDR1 reads MNHNS; CDR2 reads SASEGT. Between the trimmed V and J ends, which lost 5 bases and 8 bases, there was a span of 12 bases. CDR3 length: 12 residues. The CDR3 DNA sequence: TGTGCCAGCAGTCCTACAGGGCTCGGCTACACCTTC. As protein: CASSPTGLGYTF.

This CDR3 reads CACRGQGSSYNSPLHF. CDR3 in DNA: TGTGCCTGCCGCGGACAGGGTAGCTCCTATAATTCACCCCTCCACTTT. The chain uses TRBV30 and TRBJ1-6, with TRBD1 matching over 8 bases. This CDR3 spans 16 amino acids. V lost 6 bases to trimming and J lost 0 bases; unmatched junction nucleotides: 7. CDR1 and CDR2 from the germline V gene are GTSNPN and SVGIG (reference sequence). The full variable domain, with the rest looked up from reference TRBV30 and TRBJ1-6, is SQTIHQWPATLVQPVGSPLSLECTVEGTSNPNLYWYRQAAGRGLQLLFYSVGIGQISSEVPQNLSASRPQDRQFILSSKKLLLSDSGFYLCACRGQGSSYNSPLHFGNGTRLTVT.

This sequence joins TRBV10-3 and TRBJ2-1; no clear D. The V gene's germline CDR1 is ENHRY and CDR2 SYGVKD. Trimming took off 5 bases at V and 5 bases at J, with 7 bases between the two ends. The CDR3 is 12 residues long. The CDR3 is CAISPMNNEQFF. CDR3 nucleotide sequence: TGTGCCATCAGTCCTATGAACAATGAGCAGTTCTTC.

The chain has TRBV28 and TRBJ1-2; D call uncertain. The V end was cut by 5 bases, the J end by 8 bases, with 18 bases between. This CDR3 comprises 14 residues. Per germline, CDR1 MDHEN and CDR2 SYDVKM. The DNA of the CDR3 is TGTGCCAGCAGTCCCGCCAGTCCTATGGGGGGCTACACCTTC. Protein: CASSPASPMGGYTF.

The rearrangement joins TRBV4-2 to TRBJ2-6, with 9 positions matching TRBD2. V lost 0 bases and J lost 2; bases outside the gene matches: 5. CDR1 is LGHNA, CDR2 YNFKEQ, per germline. This CDR3 is built from 18 residues. CDR3 amino acids: CASSQDQRGGAGANVLTF. The CDR3 coding sequence is TGTGCCAGCAGCCAAGATCAGCGCGGGGGGGCTGGGGCCAACGTCCTGACTTTC.

Details on this clone: This sample also contains other DNA sequences that code for the same CDR3. The chain combines TRBV11-3 with TRBJ2-3; D remains ambiguous. This CDR3 comprises 14 residues. CDR1 is SGHNT and CDR2 is YENEEA in the germline V gene. The germline V and J ends were trimmed by 1 base and 0 bases, with 5 bases remaining between them. CDR3: CASSLVASTDTQYF. Here the CDR3 DNA reads TGTGCCAGCAGCTTAGTCGCCAGCACAGATACGCAGTATTTT.

The CDR3 here is CASSEWASGGTTDTQYF. CDR3 DNA sequence: TGTGCCAGCAGTGAGTGGGCTAGCGGGGGGACCACAGATACGCAGTATTTT. The chain uses TRBV6-4 and TRBJ2-3, with 11 bases lining up with TRBD2. Germline-derived CDR1 and CDR2 are MRHNA and SNTAGT. V shed 3 bases, J shed 2 bases, and the junction held 7 bases outside the gene matches. The CDR3 is 17 residues long.

This clone was seen a single time. The chain links TRBV28 to TRBJ2-7; 9 bases align to TRBD2. The germline V gene has CDR1 MDHEN and CDR2 SYDVKM. CDR3 length equals 15 residues. Unmatched junction bases numbered 9, after V lost 6 bases and J lost 3 bases. The DNA for the CDR3 is TGTGCCAGCAGCCAAGCGACTAGCGGAAGCTACGAGCAGTACTTC. This codes for CASSQATSGSYEQYF.

The chain couples TRBV6-4 to TRBJ2-3; 13 nucleotides align to TRBD2. Germline CDR1 MRHNA, CDR2 SNTAGT. With V trimmed by 2 bases and J by 5 bases, 4 bases remained unmatched. The CDR3 length is 16 residues. The CDR3 region is CASSDPGLAGVDTQYF. Here the CDR3 DNA reads TGTGCCAGCAGTGACCCTGGACTAGCGGGAGTAGATACGCAGTATTTT.

The rearrangement joins TRBV11-2 to TRBJ2-3, with a possible D match to TRBD2 (6 bases). Germline V CDR1 and CDR2: SGHAT, FQNNGV. V shed 5 bases and J shed 4 bases, with 19 bases lying between them. CDR3 length: 16 amino acids. The CDR3 is CASSGRSSGESDTQYF. CDR3 DNA: TGTGCCAGCAGCGGGAGGTCGTCGGGGGAGTCAGATACGCAGTATTTT.

This chain links TRBV7-6 with TRBJ2-1; D might be TRBD1 (6 bases). This CDR3 spans 18 amino acids. Germline values: CDR1 SGHVS, CDR2 FNYEAQ. V lost 1 base and J 0 bases, leaving 16 bases between the germline ends. The chain's CDR3 is CASSLENRALLSYNEQFF. Here the CDR3 DNA reads TGTGCCAGCAGCTTAGAGAACAGGGCCCTCCTCTCCTACAATGAGCAGTTCTTC.

This clone was seen a single time. The chain links TRBV28 to TRBJ2-7, with D possibly called TRBD1 or TRBD2 (6 bases each). Germline assignment: CDR1 MDHEN and CDR2 SYDVKM. V dropped 3 bases and J dropped 4 bases, with 19 bases sitting between them. The CDR3 runs to 16 residues. The CDR3 region is CASSFPRGPLSYEQYF. CDR3 bases: TGTGCCAGCAGTTTTCCCCGGGGGCCGCTCTCGTACGAGCAGTACTTC.

With regard to this clone: At one of its ends the junction is not consistent with the germline gene, which may arise from a read error. The V and J genes are TRBV7-2 and TRBJ2-7; D is tentatively TRBD1 or TRBD2 (5 bases each). The CDR3 covers 16 residues. The germline V gene has CDR1 SGHTA and CDR2 FQGNSA. In DNA form, the CDR3 reads TGTGCCAGCAGCGTGGGCTACTTCGGGACGGTGGGCCTCATCGACTTC. It specifies CASSVGYFGTVGLIDF.

This clone was recorded once. The CDR3 loop reads CAWTVSTDTQYF. The CDR3 coding sequence is TGTGCCTGGACTGTAAGCACAGATACGCAGTATTTT. This chain uses TRBV30 with TRBJ2-3, with D unclear. Germline-derived CDR1 and CDR2 are GTSNPN and SVGIG (reference sequence). There are 12 residues in the CDR3. The V gene lost 4 bases and the J gene lost 0 bases, with 5 bases spanning the gap.